These 23 T cell receptor beta chains were all obtained from the same sample, sequenced in a study of shared clonotypes between healthy human individuals. TCRdb keeps only in-frame clones here, not all; method: immunoSEQ multiplex PCR. This table holds 1.4 million or so clones, approximately 98.5% found once. Sequencing was done on a sample of naive CD4+ T cells sorted from blood. Described subset: CD45RA+ positively selected. Every receptor here comes from a young man in good health.

The chain uses TRBV29-1 and TRBJ2-3; D gene unclear. This CDR3 comprises 13 residues. Trimming took 4 bases from V and 0 from J, leaving 8 bases between them. Germline V gene data show CDR1 as SQVTM and CDR2 as ANQGSEA. CDR3 amino acids: CSVASDSTDTQYF. The CDR3 DNA follows: TGCAGCGTTGCTTCCGACAGCACAGATACGCAGTATTTT.

V gene TRBV9 combines with J gene TRBJ2-1; 7 bases line up with TRBD2. The V gene end was trimmed by 7 bases and the J gene end by 0 bases; junction bases not matched to a gene: 10. Germline CDR1 reads SGDLS; CDR2 reads YYNGEE. This CDR3 is built from 16 residues. CDR3: CASGAGLLLSYNEQFF. CDR3 in DNA: TGTGCCAGCGGAGCGGGGCTCCTACTCTCCTACAATGAGCAGTTCTTC.

This rearrangement joins TRBV18 to TRBJ2-1; D uncertain. This CDR3 region has 14 residues. Germline assignment: CDR1 KGHSH and CDR2 LQKENI. Trimming stripped 6 bases from V and 5 bases from J, with 14 bases between. CDR3 amino acids: CASSPTPSDNEQFF. In DNA, the CDR3 is TGTGCCAGCTCTCCCACCCCGTCTGACAATGAGCAGTTCTTC.

Turning to this clone: This specimen includes other DNA sequences encoding the same CDR3. V and J are TRBV29-1 and TRBJ1-2; D gene ambiguous. The CDR3 length is 12 residues. Germline loops: CDR1 SQVTM, CDR2 ANQGSEA. Trimming pared 2 bases from V and 2 bases from J, leaving 6 bases between. The CDR3 region is CSVERSNYGYTF. The CDR3 DNA sequence: TGCAGCGTTGAACGGTCGAACTATGGCTACACCTTC.

V gene TRBV7-9 combines with J gene TRBJ1-5, with 7 bases aligning to TRBD1. V shed 5 bases and J 4 bases; nucleotides not matched to a gene: 8. Germline CDR1 is SEHNR and CDR2 is FQNEAQ (reference sequence). This CDR3 is 15 amino acids long. The CDR3 region has the DNA TGTGCCAGCAGCCCACCAGGGGGAGCAAATCAGCCCCAGCATTTT. Its translation: CASSPPGGANQPQHF.

This chain joins TRBV6-4 and TRBJ2-2; 7 nucleotides line up with TRBD1. The J segment lost 4 bases and the V segment lost 4 bases, leaving 9 bases of the junction unmatched. This CDR3 is 16 amino acids long. Germline V gives CDR1 MRHNA, CDR2 SNTAGT. CDR3 in amino acids: CASSVEAAGGTGELFF. CDR3 nucleotides: TGTGCCAGCAGTGTAGAGGCGGCAGGGGGCACCGGGGAGCTGTTTTTT.

Notes on this clone: Other nucleotide sequences in the sample specify the same CDR3. The chain recombines TRBV28 with TRBJ1-1, with D possibly being TRBD1 (6 bases). Germline V lookup: CDR1 MDHEN, CDR2 SYDVKM. This CDR3 contains 13 residues. V shed 10 bases and J shed 0 bases, with 12 bases lying between them. The CDR3 DNA reads as TGTGCCACCAGGACAGCCATGAACACTGAAGCTTTCTTT. Residues: CATRTAMNTEAFF.

V is TRBV6-1 and J is TRBJ2-7; TRBD2 might be the D (6 bases). V was shortened by 8 bases and J by 3 bases, with 14 bases between the two germline ends. The CDR3 is made up of 13 amino acids. In germline, CDR1 is MNHNS, CDR2 SASEGT. CDR3 sequence (DNA): TGTGCCAGCGGGGCGGGACTCCGCTACGAGCAGTACTTC. This encodes CASGAGLRYEQYF.

The gene calls are TRBV18 and TRBJ2-1; D gene uncertain. The CDR3 consists of 13 residues. Germline V gene sequence: CDR1 KGHSH, CDR2 LQKENI. Deletions cut 3 bases from V and 9 bases from J, with 12 bases between. The CDR3 nucleotides read TGTGCCAGCTCACCGGACCTTGTAGTTGAGCAGTTCTTC. It encodes CASSPDLVVEQFF.

The gene calls are TRBV4-1 and TRBJ1-4; no reliable D call. The CDR3 covers 15 residues. Germline CDR1 MGHRA, CDR2 YSYEKL. Trimming left V 2 bases short and J 1 base short, with 8 bases between. The CDR3 reads CASSQLSLTNEKLFF. For the CDR3, the DNA is TGCGCCAGCAGCCAATTATCTCTAACTAATGAAAAACTGTTTTTT.

CDR3 in DNA: TGCAGCGCCAGGCGTTCGGAGACCCAGTACTTC. This codes for CSARRSETQYF. This sequence joins TRBV29-1 and TRBJ2-5; D is undetermined. This CDR3 has 11 amino acids. Trimming left V 7 bases short and J 5 bases short, with 11 bases between. Germline CDR1 and CDR2: SQVTM and ANQGSEA.

V and J are TRBV15 and TRBJ1-5; 8 bases agree with TRBD1. The CDR3 is made up of 14 amino acids. Germline-derived CDR1 and CDR2 are LNHNV and YYDKDF (reference sequence). Trimming took 4 bases from V and 6 from J; bases not matched to a gene: 5. The CDR3 DNA reads as TGTGCCACCAGCACAGGACAGGGACTTCAGCCCCAGCATTTT. It is translated as CATSTGQGLQPQHF.

The rearrangement links TRBV28 to TRBJ2-1; 7 bases match TRBD2. V was pared by 5 bases and J by 8 bases, with 9 bases of the junction left unmatched. CDR1 is MDHEN, CDR2 SYDVKM, per germline. CDR3 size: 14 residues. The CDR3: CASSGLVVRDEQFF. CDR3 DNA: TGTGCCAGCAGTGGACTAGTGGTTCGAGATGAGCAGTTCTTC.

V and J are TRBV7-9 and TRBJ2-6, with D possibly TRBD1 on 6 matching bases. CDR1 is SEHNR, CDR2 FQNEAQ, per germline (reference sequence). The CDR3 spans 19 residues. Deletions cut 3 bases from V and 1 base from J, with 19 bases between. The CDR3 spells CASSFFRGGLFSGANVLTF. DNA for the CDR3: TGTGCCAGCAGCTTCTTCAGGGGCGGGTTATTTTCTGGGGCCAACGTCCTGACTTTC.

This sequence joins TRBV27 and TRBJ2-3, with a weak D call TRBD2 (5 bases). With 6 bases removed from V and 5 bases from J, the gap between germline ends came to 18 bases. There are 15 residues in the CDR3. Germline lookup yields CDR1 MNHEY and CDR2 SMNVEV (reference sequence). The CDR3 sequence: CASSRRLTDGDTQYF. The CDR3 DNA is TGTGCCAGCAGCCGGAGGCTGACCGATGGAGATACGCAGTATTTT.

The rearrangement uses TRBV5-4 and TRBJ2-5; 13 positions agree with TRBD2. Looked up from germline, CDR1 is SGHNT and CDR2 is YYREEE (reference sequence). This CDR3 spans 17 amino acids. V trimming: 4 bases; J trimming: 4 bases; junction bases outside the gene matches: 10. This chain's CDR3 is CASSPQTSGRSGETQYF. In DNA form, the CDR3 reads TGTGCCAGCAGCCCACAGACTAGCGGGAGGTCGGGAGAGACCCAGTACTTC.

This clone was seen more than once but under ten times. The identical CDR3 is also encoded by other nucleotide sequences in the sample. The rearrangement joins TRBV5-1 to TRBJ2-6, with D unclear. V lost 0 bases and J 2 bases, leaving 3 bases between the germline ends. The CDR3 contains 14 residues. CDR1 and CDR2 from the germline V gene are SGHRS and YFSETQ. CDR3 residues: CASSLVAGANVLTF. As DNA, the CDR3 is TGCGCCAGCAGCTTGGTGGCTGGGGCCAACGTCCTGACTTTC. Drawing the rest from reference TRBV5-1 and TRBJ2-6, the complete variable domain is KAGVTQTPRYLIKTRGQQVTLSCSPISGHRSVSWYQQTPGQGLQFLFEYFSETQRNKGNFPGRFSGRQFSNSRSEMNVSTLELGDSALYLCASSLVAGANVLTFGAGSRLTVL.

V and J are TRBV5-1 and TRBJ2-7; 9 nucleotides match TRBD1. V trimming: 6 bases; J trimming: 0 bases; junction bases outside the gene matches: 10. Germline lookup yields CDR1 SGHRS and CDR2 YFSETQ. The CDR3 is 16 residues long. The CDR3 DNA is TGCGCCAGCAATCCAACGCCGGGACAGGGCTCCTACGAGCAGTACTTC. Protein: CASNPTPGQGSYEQYF.

This rearrangement joins TRBV28 to TRBJ1-5; 7 bases are a match to TRBD1. The CDR3 runs 14 residues. Per germline, CDR1 MDHEN and CDR2 SYDVKM. Unmatched junction bases numbered 7, after V lost 6 bases and J lost 5 bases. CDR3 region: CASRQRQGYQPQHF. The CDR3 region has the DNA TGTGCCAGCAGACAACGACAGGGCTATCAGCCCCAGCATTTT. The entire variable domain, with the rest obtained from reference TRBV28 and TRBJ1-5, is as follows: DVKVTQSSRYLVKRTGEKVFLECVQDMDHENMFWYRQDPGLGLRLIYFSYDVKMKEKGDIPEGYSVSREKKERFSLILESASTNQTSMYLCASRQRQGYQPQHFGDGTRLSIL.

The chain couples TRBV29-1 to TRBJ2-7; the match to TRBD1 covers 7 bases. Per the germline V gene, CDR1 is SQVTM and CDR2 is ANQGSEA. CDR3 length equals 14 residues. With V trimmed by 5 bases and J by 1 base, 8 bases remained unmatched. The CDR3: CSVRQGVGSYEQYF. The CDR3 coding sequence is TGCAGCGTTCGGCAGGGGGTCGGGTCCTACGAGCAGTACTTC.

The chain links TRBV14 to TRBJ2-1, with 10 bases aligning to TRBD2. This CDR3 has 15 amino acids. J gave up 7 bases and V 1 base, and 4 bases lay outside the gene matches. From germline, CDR1 is SGHDN and CDR2 FVKESK. CDR3 bases: TGTGCCAGCAGCCAAGTGCCTAGCGGGAGAAATGAGCAGTTCTTC. It translates to CASSQVPSGRNEQFF. The variable domain in full, with the rest retrieved from reference TRBV14 and TRBJ2-1, is EAGVTQFPSHSVIEKGQTVTLRCDPISGHDNLYWYRRVMGKEIKFLLHFVKESKQDESGMPNNRFLAERTGGTYSTLKVQPAELEDSGVYFCASSQVPSGRNEQFFGPGTRLTVL.

This chain joins TRBV27 and TRBJ2-7; D is undetermined. The CDR3 has 15 amino acids. Germline V lookup: CDR1 MNHEY, CDR2 SMNVEV (reference sequence). V was shortened by 3 bases and J by 2 bases, with 14 bases between the two germline ends. Written as DNA, the CDR3 is TGTGCCAGCAGTTTGGTAGGGCAGGCGGCCTACGAGCAGTACTTC. Translating gives CASSLVGQAAYEQYF.

Worth noting for this clone: This CDR3 is also generated by other DNA sequences in the sample. The J gene is TRBJ2-1, the V gene TRBV5-1; TRBD2 matches 9 bases. Germline CDR1 and CDR2: SGHRS and YFSETQ. Trimming cost V 0 bases and J 4 bases; bases outside gene matches: 2. The length of the CDR3 is 15 residues. The CDR3 DNA is TGCGCCAGCAGCTTGGCGACTAGCGGTTACAATGAGCAGTTCTTC. The encoded protein is CASSLATSGYNEQFF.